This paragraph covers one T cell receptor beta chain sequence. The entry originates in a study of cytomegalovirus exposure and HLA in healthy donors. The PCR contained 60 Vbeta and 13 Jbeta primers. The data were produced by immunoSEQ multiplex PCR, yet TCRdb's version contains in-frame clones alone and is incomplete. Of 150,000 to 200,000 clones listed, roughly 80% are singletons. Germline loops: CDR1 SGDLS, CDR2 YYNGEE. The length of the CDR3 is 14 residues. V was shortened by 3 bases and J by 0 bases, with 10 bases between the two germline ends. The chain uses TRBV9 and TRBJ2-7; D perhaps matches TRBD2 (6 bases). This sequence originates from a woman younger than 45 in good health and CMV-seropositive. The sequenced material came from PBMCs. The CDR3 reads CASSAGSLSYEQYF. CDR3 in DNA: TGTGCCAGCAGCGCCGGGAGCCTCTCCTACGAGCAGTACTTC.